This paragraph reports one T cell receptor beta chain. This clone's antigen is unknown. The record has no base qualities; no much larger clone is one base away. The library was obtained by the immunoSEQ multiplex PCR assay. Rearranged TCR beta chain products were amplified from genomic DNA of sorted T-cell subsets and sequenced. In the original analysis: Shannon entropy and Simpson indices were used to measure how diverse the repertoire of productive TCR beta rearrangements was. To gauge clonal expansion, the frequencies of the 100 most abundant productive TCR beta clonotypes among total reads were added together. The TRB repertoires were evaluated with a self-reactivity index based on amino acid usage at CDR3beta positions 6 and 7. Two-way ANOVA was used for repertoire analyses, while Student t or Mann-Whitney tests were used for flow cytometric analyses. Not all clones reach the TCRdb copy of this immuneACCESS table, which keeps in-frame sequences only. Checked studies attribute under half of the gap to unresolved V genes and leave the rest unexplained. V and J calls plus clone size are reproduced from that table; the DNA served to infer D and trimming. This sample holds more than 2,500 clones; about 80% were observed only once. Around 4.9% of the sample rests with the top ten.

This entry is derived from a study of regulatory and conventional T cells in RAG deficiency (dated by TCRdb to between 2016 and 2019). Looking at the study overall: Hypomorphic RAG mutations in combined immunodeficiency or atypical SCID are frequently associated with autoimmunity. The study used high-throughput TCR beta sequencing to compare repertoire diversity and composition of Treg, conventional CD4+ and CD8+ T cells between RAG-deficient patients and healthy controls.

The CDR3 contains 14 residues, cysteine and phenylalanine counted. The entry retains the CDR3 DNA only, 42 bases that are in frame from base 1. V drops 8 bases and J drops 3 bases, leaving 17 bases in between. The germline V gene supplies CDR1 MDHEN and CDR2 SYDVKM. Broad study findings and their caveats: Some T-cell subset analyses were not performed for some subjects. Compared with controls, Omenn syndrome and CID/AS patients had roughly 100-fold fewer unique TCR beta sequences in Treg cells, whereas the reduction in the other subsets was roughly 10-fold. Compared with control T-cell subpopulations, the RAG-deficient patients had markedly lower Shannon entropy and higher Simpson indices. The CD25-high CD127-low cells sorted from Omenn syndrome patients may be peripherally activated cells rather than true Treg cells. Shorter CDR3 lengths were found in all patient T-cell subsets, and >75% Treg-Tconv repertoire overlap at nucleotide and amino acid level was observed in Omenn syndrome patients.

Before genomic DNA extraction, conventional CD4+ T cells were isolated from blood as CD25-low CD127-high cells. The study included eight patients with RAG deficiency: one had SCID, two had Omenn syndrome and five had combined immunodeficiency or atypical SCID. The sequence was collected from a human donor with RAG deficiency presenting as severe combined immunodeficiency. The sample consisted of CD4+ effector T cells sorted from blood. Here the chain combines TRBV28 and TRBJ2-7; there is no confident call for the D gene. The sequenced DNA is TGTGCCAGCTTTTCCGGCTACAGCCGCTACGAGCAGTACTTC. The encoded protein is CASFSGYSRYEQYF. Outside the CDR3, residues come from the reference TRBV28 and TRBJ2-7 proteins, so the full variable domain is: DVKVTQSSRYLVKRTGEKVFLECVQDMDHENMFWYRQDPGLGLRLIYFSYDVKMKEKGDIPEGYSVSREKKERFSLILESASTNQTSMYLCASFSGYSRYEQYFGPGTRLTVT.